A single sample is the source of the 26 T cell receptor beta chains below, sequenced in a study of blood T cell repertoires in COVID-19. TCRdb keeps only in-frame clones here, not all; method: immunoSEQ multiplex PCR. The data show about 67,000 clones, with 87% seen just once and more than 4.5% held by the top ten. Sequencing was performed on peripheral blood. These TCRs come from a man in his fifties with active COVID-19.

The count of this clone is one. The chain combines TRBV9 with TRBJ2-7, with 7 nucleotides matching TRBD2. V was pared by 3 bases and J by 5 bases, with 11 bases of the junction left unmatched. CDR1 and CDR2 from the germline V gene are SGDLS and YYNGEE. The CDR3 covers 15 residues. The CDR3 region is CASSDSGRESDEQYF. The CDR3 region has the DNA TGTGCCAGCAGCGACAGTGGGCGGGAGTCCGACGAGCAGTACTTC.

The genes are TRBV19 and TRBJ2-7, with unresolved D. V was cut by 6 bases and J by 5 bases, with 17 bases left in between. The length of the CDR3 is 14 residues. Germline V gene data show CDR1 as LNHDA and CDR2 as SQIVND (reference sequence). The CDR3 DNA follows: TGTGCCAGTAGCTTTACACAGACCCCCCACGAGCAGTACTTC. Its translation: CASSFTQTPHEQYF.

The J gene is TRBJ2-1, the V gene TRBV7-8, with 12 bases aligning to TRBD2. Germline CDR1 SGHVS, CDR2 FQNEAQ. The V segment lost 4 bases and the J segment 3 bases; nucleotides outside the gene matches: 7. The CDR3 totals 17 residues. The CDR3 DNA is TGTGCCAGCAGCTCCCTACTAGCGGGAGGCCGCTACAATGAGCAGTTCTTC. This codes for CASSSLLAGGRYNEQFF.

The rearrangement links TRBV11-1 to TRBJ2-3, with a possible D match to TRBD1 (6 bases). CDR1 is SGHAT, CDR2 FQDESV, per germline (reference sequence). V lost 5 bases and J 2 bases, leaving 11 bases between the germline ends. The CDR3 is made up of 14 amino acids. CDR3 sequence (DNA): TGTGCCAGCAGCAAAGGGGACACCACAGATACGCAGTATTTT. Translating gives CASSKGDTTDTQYF.

This clone has only one observation. V is TRBV5-6 and J is TRBJ1-2; maybe TRBD1 (5 bases). There are 15 residues in the CDR3. Germline loops: CDR1 SGHDT, CDR2 YYEEEE. Between the trimmed V and J ends, which lost 3 bases and 1 base, there was a span of 13 bases. The CDR3 protein is CASSSGVNINYGYTF. CDR3 coding DNA: TGTGCCAGCAGCTCGGGGGTCAACATTAACTATGGCTACACCTTC.

This clone was counted only a few times. The chain links TRBV5-5 to TRBJ2-5; TRBD2 is a possible D gene (6 bases). The CDR3 length is 15 residues. V lost 4 bases, J lost 4 bases, and 17 bases lay in between. CDR1 is SGHKS, CDR2 YYEKEE, per germline (reference sequence). The CDR3 protein is CASSGDGTQRETQYF. Here the CDR3 DNA reads TGTGCCAGCAGCGGCGACGGGACTCAACGAGAGACCCAGTACTTC.

This chain links TRBV29-1 with TRBJ2-1; TRBD2 matches 8 bases. Trimming took 6 bases from V and 9 from J; bases not matched to a gene: 13. Germline V gives CDR1 SQVTM, CDR2 ANQGSEA. The CDR3 spans 14 residues. The CDR3 is CSVGGSAGGSEQFF. CDR3 DNA: TGCAGCGTGGGGGGTTCGGCGGGAGGTTCTGAGCAGTTCTTC.

V is TRBV28 and J is TRBJ1-5; the D gene is possibly TRBD1 (6 bases). Trimming shortened V by 1 base and J by 6 bases, and 10 bases separated the two germline ends. Germline V CDR1 and CDR2: MDHEN, SYDVKM. The CDR3 contains 14 residues. The CDR3 nucleotides are TGTGCCAGCAGTTTATCGCAGGGGCGTCAGCCCCAGCATTTT. It encodes CASSLSQGRQPQHF.

Concerning this clone: A read error may account for a junction end that differs from germline. The J gene is TRBJ1-3, the V gene TRBV24-1; D remains unclear. The length of the CDR3 is 13 residues. Germline CDR1 is KGHDR and CDR2 is SFDVKD. CDR3 DNA sequence: TGTGCCACCAGCGATTGGCTCGGGGACACCATATATTTT. This translates into CATSDWLGDTIYF.

The chain employs TRBV24-1 and TRBJ2-1, with 7 bases aligning to TRBD2. From germline, CDR1 is KGHDR and CDR2 SFDVKD. V lost 5 bases and J lost 5; bases outside the gene matches: 11. The CDR3 has 16 amino acids. The CDR3 bases are TGTGCCACCAGTGGCAGTCGGCGGGAGCAAAACAATGAGCAGTTCTTC. Its protein is CATSGSRREQNNEQFF.

The chain employs TRBV5-1 and TRBJ2-1, with D perhaps matching TRBD2 (7 bases). Germline lookup yields CDR1 SGHRS and CDR2 YFSETQ. V lost 5 bases to trimming and J lost 8 bases, with 17 bases between them. The length of the CDR3 is 14 residues. In nucleotides, the CDR3 is TGCGCCAGCAGTGGGGGGGCGGGCAACGATGAGCAGTTCTTC. Amino acids: CASSGGAGNDEQFF.

V usage is TRBV19 and J usage is TRBJ1-2, with TRBD1 identical over 7 bases. From germline, CDR1 is LNHDA and CDR2 SQIVND (reference sequence). The CDR3 contains 15 residues. With V trimmed by 6 bases and J by 1 base, 8 bases remained unmatched. CDR3 sequence: CASRYTGEVNYGYTF. CDR3 DNA sequence: TGTGCCAGTAGATACACAGGGGAAGTTAACTATGGCTACACCTTC.

The chain carries TRBV4-2 and TRBJ1-1; D may be TRBD1 (6 bases). Germline V gene lookup returns CDR1 LGHNA and CDR2 YNFKEQ. The germline V and J ends were trimmed by 0 bases and 5 bases, with 7 bases remaining between them. This CDR3 region has 13 residues. The CDR3 coding sequence is TGTGCCAGCAGCCAAGATCAGGGGACTGAAGCTTTCTTT. As protein: CASSQDQGTEAFF.

V is TRBV4-3 and J is TRBJ1-2, with a weak D call TRBD1 (5 bases). Trimming removed 1 base from V and 3 bases from J, with 12 bases in between. CDR1 is LGHNA and CDR2 is YSLEER in the germline V gene. The CDR3 is 15 residues long. The DNA for the CDR3 is TGCGCCAGCAGCCAAGTCTCCAGGGAAGACTATGGCTACACCTTC. Translation gives CASSQVSREDYGYTF.

V usage is TRBV13 and J usage is TRBJ2-4; 7 nucleotides line up with TRBD2. Germline assignment: CDR1 PRHDT and CDR2 FYEKMQ (reference sequence). With 2 bases clipped from V and 3 bases from J, the junction kept 4 bases outside the gene matches. The CDR3 contains 15 residues. The CDR3: CASSLFTGGKNIQYF. CDR3 bases: TGTGCCAGCAGCTTATTTACGGGAGGCAAAAACATTCAGTACTTC.

The V and J genes are TRBV5-1 and TRBJ2-7, with D maybe TRBD1 (6 bases). CDR1 and CDR2 (germline): SGHRS, YFSETQ. The CDR3 has 14 amino acids. The germline V and J ends were trimmed by 0 bases and 7 bases, with 14 bases remaining between them. The CDR3 spells CASSLVWGPGEQYF. The CDR3 nucleotides read TGCGCCAGCAGCTTGGTCTGGGGGCCGGGTGAGCAGTACTTC.

The chain recombines TRBV10-3 with TRBJ2-7, with a possible D match to TRBD2 (6 bases). The CDR3 is 13 residues long. Germline V lookup: CDR1 ENHRY, CDR2 SYGVKD. The V and J ends lost 6 bases and 0 bases respectively, with 9 bases between them. CDR3 sequence reads: CAISPGSSYEQYF. CDR3 DNA: TGTGCCATCAGCCCCGGGAGCTCCTACGAGCAGTACTTC.

This clone appeared a few times. The chain joins TRBV5-6 to TRBJ1-5; D gene ambiguous. The CDR3 contains 13 residues. Germline CDR1 reads SGHDT; CDR2 reads YYEEEE. V was shortened by 3 bases and J by 4 bases, with 8 bases between the two germline ends. CDR3 nucleotide sequence: TGTGCCAGCAGCTGGGCCCAGAATCAGCCCCAGCATTTT. Protein sequence: CASSWAQNQPQHF.

The chain joins TRBV7-3 to TRBJ2-3; D is perhaps TRBD1 (6 bases). The CDR3 consists of 13 residues. Trimming removed 4 bases at V and 11 bases at J, with 16 bases between. Germline V gene lookup returns CDR1 SGHTA and CDR2 FQGTGA. As DNA, the CDR3 is TGTGCCAGCAGCTCCCAACTAGGGGGTTGGCAGTATTTT. Amino acid sequence: CASSSQLGGWQYF.

The chain uses TRBV11-2 and TRBJ2-1, with TRBD1 matching over 7 bases. The CDR3 consists of 14 residues. Trimming took 6 bases from V and 8 from J; bases not matched to a gene: 10. CDR1 and CDR2 (germline): SGHAT, FQNNGV. As DNA, the CDR3 is TGTGCCAGCAGGCGTACAGGGGTCGTCCATGAGCAGTTCTTC. Its translation is CASRRTGVVHEQFF.

The CDR3 nucleotides read TGTGCCAGTAGTACAGTATCCAATTCACCCCTCCACTTT. It is translated as CASSTVSNSPLHF. The chain couples TRBV19 to TRBJ1-6; D ambiguous. In germline, CDR1 is LNHDA, CDR2 SQIVND (reference sequence). The CDR3 spans 13 residues. V lost 4 bases and J lost 7, with 8 bases in between. Based on the CDR3 plus reference TRBV19 and TRBJ1-6, the full variable domain is DGGITQSPKYLFRKEGQNVTLSCEQNLNHDAMYWYRQDPGQGLRLIYYSQIVNDFQKGDIAEGYSVSREKKESFPLTVTSAQKNPTAFYLCASSTVSNSPLHFGNGTRLTVT.

This clone was found a few times. The chain has TRBV4-1 and TRBJ2-7, with 7 positions matching TRBD1. V gave up 1 base and J gave up 3 bases; unmatched junction bases: 3. This CDR3 region has 14 residues. Germline V CDR1 and CDR2: MGHRA, YSYEKL. The CDR3 coding sequence is TGCGCCAGCAGCCAAGTACAGGGGAGCTACGAGCAGTACTTC. It codes for CASSQVQGSYEQYF.

The gene calls are TRBV19 and TRBJ1-1, with no clear D. CDR3 length: 15 amino acids. The germline CDR1 and CDR2 sequences are LNHDA and SQIVND (reference sequence). Trimming removed 1 base from V and 0 bases from J, with 9 bases in between. DNA of the CDR3: TGTGCCAGTAGTATAGGGGCAGCTATGAACACTGAAGCTTTCTTT. It specifies CASSIGAAMNTEAFF.

The chain links TRBV10-3 to TRBJ2-1; TRBD2 matches 9 bases. CDR1 and CDR2 from the germline V gene are ENHRY and SYGVKD. The CDR3 is 14 residues long. J was trimmed by 0 bases and V by 7 bases; bases with no gene match: 1. The CDR3 coding sequence is TGTGCCATCAATAGCGGGAGCTCCTACAATGAGCAGTTCTTC. This sequence encodes CAINSGSSYNEQFF.

V gene TRBV28 combines with J gene TRBJ2-3; 9 nucleotides agree with TRBD2. The V and J ends lost 3 bases and 3 bases, in that order; junction bases with no gene match: 10. The CDR3 is 17 amino acids. The germline CDR1 and CDR2 sequences are MDHEN and SYDVKM. CDR3 nucleotide sequence: TGTGCCAGCAGTTTTTTACGGAAGCGGGAGGTTACAGATACGCAGTATTTT. Translated: CASSFLRKREVTDTQYF. The full variable domain, in which reference TRBV28 and TRBJ2-3 provide the parts outside the CDR3, is DVKVTQSSRYLVKRTGEKVFLECVQDMDHENMFWYRQDPGLGLRLIYFSYDVKMKEKGDIPEGYSVSREKKERFSLILESASTNQTSMYLCASSFLRKREVTDTQYFGPGTRLTVL.

The J gene is TRBJ1-1, the V gene TRBV6-6, with a tentative D call TRBD1 (5 bases). The CDR3 has 14 amino acids. Germline lookup yields CDR1 MNHNY and CDR2 SVGAGI (reference sequence). V was trimmed by 4 bases and J by 1 base, leaving 10 bases between them. The CDR3 sequence is CASSSTQANTEAFF. The DNA of the CDR3 is TGTGCCAGCAGTTCCACACAGGCGAACACTGAAGCTTTCTTT.